By sample share, the clone carrying this T cell receptor beta chain is medium-sized. Its target is not known. A library prepared for alpha chains yielded this beta chain as an off-target read; its size is of little meaning. Germline CDR1 is SQVTM and CDR2 is ANQGSEA. Deletions cut 5 bases from V and 1 base from J, with 10 bases between. This CDR3 has 13 residues. The data are from a study of spatial heterogeneity in lung cancer. Study background: Within tumor regions, the number of TCR transcripts tracked closely with a T cell module score obtained from matched bulk RNA-seq. Study-level points and caveats: Counts of expanded alpha and beta TCRs within tumors tracked the tumor nonsynonymous mutation count.

The time point was: sample taken at primary tumor resection. Via MiXCR, TCRdb re-called the 5' RACE reads, giving one row per CDR3 protein. The sample shows about 3,600 distinct CDR3 sequences, about 15% of them seen only once. The J gene is TRBJ2-3, the V gene TRBV29-1, with D tentatively TRBD2 (6 bases). The clonotype was recovered from a female donor with early-stage non-small cell lung cancer. This specimen was lung tumor tissue, taken at surgery. CDR3: CSVSSGGTDTQYF. The CDR3 DNA follows: TGCAGCGTTTCTTCGGGGGGCACAGATACGCAGTATTTT.